This T cell receptor beta chain derives from a study of PD-L1 blockade in urothelial cancer. Regarding time point: peripheral blood 6 weeks after treatment start. This clone was seen more than once but under ten times. The CDR3 totals 15 residues. The V gene lost 5 bases and the J gene lost 3 bases, with 15 bases spanning the gap. Germline V gene sequence: CDR1 MDHEN, CDR2 SYDVKM. Profiled with immunoSEQ multiplex PCR; TCRdb holds only in-frame clones, not every one. The table records nearly 50,000 clones, around 85% of them present only once. This sequence was found in a man aged 50 or older with urothelial cancer. The chain has TRBV28 and TRBJ2-3; a weak D match, TRBD1 (6 bases). The sample here was PBMCs, taken around atezolizumab (anti-PD-L1) treatment. CDR3 region: CASSRPGVRTDTQYF. Here the CDR3 DNA reads TGTGCCAGCAGTAGGCCAGGGGTGAGGACAGATACGCAGTATTTT.